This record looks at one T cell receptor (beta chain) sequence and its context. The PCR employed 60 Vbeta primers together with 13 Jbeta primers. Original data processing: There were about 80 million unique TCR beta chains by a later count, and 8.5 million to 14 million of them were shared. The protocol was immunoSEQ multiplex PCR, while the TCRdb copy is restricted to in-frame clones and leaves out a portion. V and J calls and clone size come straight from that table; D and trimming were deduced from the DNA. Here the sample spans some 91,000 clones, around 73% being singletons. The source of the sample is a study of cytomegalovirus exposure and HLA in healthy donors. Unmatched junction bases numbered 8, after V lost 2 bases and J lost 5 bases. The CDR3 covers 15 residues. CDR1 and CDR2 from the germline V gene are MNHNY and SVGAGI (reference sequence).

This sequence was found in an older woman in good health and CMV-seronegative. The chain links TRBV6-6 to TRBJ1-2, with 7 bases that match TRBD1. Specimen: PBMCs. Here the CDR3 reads CASSYGGQVYYGYTF. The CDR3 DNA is TGTGCCAGCAGTTACGGCGGACAGGTTTATTATGGCTACACCTTC.